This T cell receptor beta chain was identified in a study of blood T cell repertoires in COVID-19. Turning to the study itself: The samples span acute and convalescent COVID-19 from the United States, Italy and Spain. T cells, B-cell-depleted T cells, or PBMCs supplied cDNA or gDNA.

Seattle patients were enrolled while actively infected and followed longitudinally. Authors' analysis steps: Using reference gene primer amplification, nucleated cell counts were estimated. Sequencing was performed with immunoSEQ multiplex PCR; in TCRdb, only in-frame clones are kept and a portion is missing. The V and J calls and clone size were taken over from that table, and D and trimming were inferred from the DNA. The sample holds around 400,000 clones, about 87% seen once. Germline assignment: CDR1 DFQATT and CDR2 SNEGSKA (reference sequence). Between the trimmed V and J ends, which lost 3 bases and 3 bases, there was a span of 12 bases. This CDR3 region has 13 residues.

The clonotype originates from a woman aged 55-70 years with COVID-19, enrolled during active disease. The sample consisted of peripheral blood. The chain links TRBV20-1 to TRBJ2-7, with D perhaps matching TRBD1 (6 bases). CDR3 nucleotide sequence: TGCAGTGCTAGTTTTGGGACACTCTACGAGCAGTACTTC. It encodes CSASFGTLYEQYF.